The T cell receptor beta chain described here comes from a study of cytomegalovirus exposure and HLA in healthy donors (TCRdb year 2017). Notes on the research overall: An earlier analysis of about 530 of the donors reported about 280 Gb of sequence data and around 100 million unique TCR beta sequences obtained from about 179 million T cells. Class I and class II HLA loci were covered by the typing at four-digit resolution. Typing coverage differed by locus: A, B, C, DRB1 and DQB1 were typed in about 620-640 donors, DQA1 in 522, DPA1 in some 570, and DPB1 in 450 to 480. The T cell repertoires of 550 to 850 subjects were profiled by immunosequencing and related to cytomegalovirus serostatus. In a later genetic analysis, genome-wide SNP genotypes for about three fifths of the roughly 670 donors were used, and that subset was treated as a discovery cohort. A separate validation cohort of 90 to 150 different subjects was used in addition to the 666-subject first cohort. An early release that covered more than 550 HLA-typed donors contained about 300 gigabases of sequencing data and about 84 million unique TCR sequences. The study aimed to test whether cataloging public T cell receptors could reveal signatures of past pathogen exposure. All discovery cohort repertoires had been generated using a single sequencing platform. To decide whether each TCR beta V gene segment behaved as functional or pseudogenic, an earlier analysis of fewer than 750 of the donors relied on high-throughput TCR beta sequencing. Among 300 to 500 genotyped donors of the cohort, an average of around 240,000 unique TCR beta nucleotide sequences was sequenced per donor, of which about 19% were non-productive. High-throughput TCR immunosequencing, statistical association of individual TCRs with disease status, and machine learning were combined to predict cytomegalovirus infection status. Rather than using new phenotypic data, the later analysis identified candidate immune exposures from TCR beta sequences and from how often those sequences occurred across donors. Roughly 5 DR-DQ haplotypes were handled as single units for association and clustering because linkage in the cohort was strong. Donor age, sex, ethnicity and CMV serostatus were compiled alongside the repertoire data. To study patterns of TCR occurrence, a later analysis re-analyzed previously published TCR beta repertoires from 650 to 750 donors and added high-resolution HLA genotyping. Of the 300 to 500 genotyped donors, over 80% were placed in the genetic ancestry cluster associated with self-reported Caucasian donors.

The paper's findings and limits, for the study overall: The classifier was reported to diagnose cytomegalovirus status with high specificity and sensitivity in both the original and validation cohorts. Because the 87-base-pair reads could not distinguish some IMGT-functional V segments, including TRBV6-2 and TRBV6-3, those segments were excluded. In a later genetic analysis, fewer N-insertions in productive TCRs were reported among donors in an Asian-associated ancestry cluster than the approximately 710-donor mean. In a later analysis, the rate of TCR association differed among HLA loci, with DRB1 alleles having the most associated TCRs and HLA-C alleles having the fewest. The authors suggested that the approach could potentially be extended to other disease states and immunological phenotypes. When HLA alleles, especially DR and DQ, strongly co-occurred, attributing TCR associations to individual alleles was difficult. An earlier analysis of approximately 540 of the donors showed that most TCR beta V segments appeared in productive rearrangements either about 87% or about 30% of the time, which broadly matched IMGT annotations. According to a later analysis, parvovirus B19, influenza, CMV and Epstein-Barr virus appeared linked to several top co-occurrence clusters. A further reported finding was that TCR beta sequences accurately predicted the HLA-A and HLA-B alleles for most subjects in the first cohort. A total of 150 to 200 TCR beta chains were listed by the study as associated with cytomegalovirus. Linkage disequilibrium might explain the correlated functional status among segregating V segments, but an unknown experimental factor could not be ruled out. A later genetic analysis associated a missense DCLRE1C variant with V-gene and J-gene trimming of TCR beta chains, and an independent cohort replicated the association. Most TCR sequences were seen in very few donors, while some public TCRs were found in many individuals. Specific HLA alleles were associated with 15,000 to 20,000 TCR beta sequences at a false discovery rate of 0.05 in a later analysis. CMV serostatus was the only immune exposure information available for the cohort. The presence/absence analyses assumed that sequencing depth was roughly uniform across donors, and that assumption may not be true. A later analysis found that HLA-associated TCR beta chains were more clonally expanded and had lower generation probabilities than equally common non-associated chains. In vitro tests confirmed that a few of the cytomegalovirus-associated TCR beta chains recognize cytomegalovirus antigens. Because some donors lacked HLA typing at each locus, the association tests relied only on the typed subset. Because counts were too low, about 18 rarely observed V segments, including chromosome 9 orphons, were excluded from the earlier analysis of under 650 of the donors. In this cohort, only TCR beta chains were sequenced, and detectable features were limited by the absence of alpha or paired-chain data. A later analysis found that most CMV-associated TCR beta chains appeared HLA-restricted, with HLA associations seemingly driven largely by CMV exposure. The sequencing pipeline was judged likely to have produced a cluster of highly shared sequence variants as a technical artifact.

A word on this clone: Its recognized antigen is unknown. The germline gene is not matched at one end of the junction; a read error may be the cause.

The cohort comprised around 700 healthy bone marrow donors. At the time of sampling, every cohort member was nominally healthy, though immune exposures that went unrecorded were likely present. The donor was CMV seropositive and belonged to the group of a few hundred seropositive cohort members. A peripheral blood sample was provided by each donor, and peripheral blood mononuclear cells were used for TCR beta sequencing. The Qiagen DNeasy Blood Extraction Kit was used to extract genomic DNA from the blood cell samples. There are 13 amino acids in the CDR3, from cysteine to phenylalanine inclusive. Only CDR3 DNA is held: 39 bases, read in frame from base 1. CDR1 and CDR2, per the germline V gene, are SQVTM and ANQGSEA. Libraries were made using the immunoSEQ multiplex PCR assay. For the multiplex PCR, a mixture combining 60 forward primers for TCR Vbeta segments and 13 reverse primers for TCR Jbeta segments was used. The CDR3 region of rearranged TCR beta genes was amplified from genomic DNA by a multiplex PCR assay. Amplified TCR beta libraries were sequenced as 87-base-pair reads on the Illumina HiSeq System. The original methods were these. A later analysis counted approximately 76 million unique TCR beta chains across the 666 repertoires, and around 9.9 million of these chains were shared by at least two donors. Raw reads were error-corrected and collapsed into unique sequences with a nearest-neighbor algorithm that merged closely related sequences to remove PCR and sequencing errors. To assign V, D and J gene segments, CDR3 sequences were aligned to IMGT reference sequences. For a sequence to be retained, at least a six-nucleotide match to both a V gene segment and a J gene segment was required. A rearrangement counted as productive if the CDR3 had no stop codons and remained in frame with V and J, and every other rearrangement counted as non-productive. Following IMGT convention, CDR3 was defined as the stretch from the second conserved V-encoded cysteine up to the conserved J-encoded phenylalanine. The earlier analysis of 500 to 600 of the donors excluded sequences that lacked an unambiguous match to a single V gene segment. In an earlier analysis of approximately 590 of the donors, V segments were called functional above 56.7% productive rearrangements and were called segregating when the between-donor standard deviation exceeded 5%. A statistical classification framework was built to diagnose cytomegalovirus status from the catalog of TCR beta chain sequences. In a later analysis, TCR nucleotide sequences were compared against IMGT/GENE-DB human TR gene sequences so that V and J genes could be assigned. The TCRdist pipeline was used in a later analysis to assign CDR3 sequences and most-parsimonious VDJ recombination scenarios. A later analysis defined each TCR beta chain by its CDR3 amino acid sequence plus V-gene family, and excluded reads lacking a unique V-gene family. As a way to deal with suspected cross-contamination and a sequencing artifact, a later analysis dropped more than 500 nucleotide sequences that were highly shared and had low generation probability. In a later analysis, a clonal expansion index for each public chain was calculated from normalized within-repertoire ranks of inferred template counts. Generation probabilities in a later analysis came from a VDJ recombination model fitted to out-of-frame rearrangements, and those results were checked against IGoR. Hypergeometric tests were used in a later analysis to score TCR-TCR, TCR-HLA and TCR-CMV co-occurrence, with a repertoire-size bias correction applied to the TCR pairs. A later analysis estimated false discovery rates by permuting HLA or CMV assignments 20 times. A later analysis grouped co-occurring TCRs with DBSCAN, adding TCRdist sequence similarity when clustering within HLA-allele-positive subsets. For co-occurrence clustering, repertoires with fewer than 30,000 or more than 120,000 public chains were excluded, along with a handful of repertoires with anomalous nucleotide sharing. Entries here come from immuneACCESS through TCRdb and include only in-frame sequences with V and J called. Some clones fail to appear in such tables; in the studies checked, an unresolved V gene covers under half of the shortfall, and the cause of the remainder is unknown. The DNA gave D and trimming, while V, J and clone size come from that table. The sample includes approximately 110,000 clones, with 70% to 85% observed a single time. The top ten hold 9.5% to 15% of the sample.

The origin of this receptor is a woman in her forties in good health and CMV-seropositive. Source material: PBMCs. The chain is assembled from TRBV29-1 and TRBJ2-7; the D gene is not confidently resolved. The CDR3 is CSVGRDSSHEQYF. Read as DNA, the sequence is TGCAGCGTTGGGCGTGATAGCTCCCACGAGCAGTACTTC.